Below, 32 T cell receptor beta chains from the same sample are listed, as sequenced in a study of T cells in women clearing cervical HPV infection. Repertoires were generated with immunoSEQ multiplex PCR, while TCRdb's copy carries only in-frame clones and drops some. This repertoire comprises more than 40,000 clones; its ten largest clones make up about 8%. Sequenced sample: blood buffy coat. All receptors derive from a woman aged 18 to 75 with a cervical HPV16 infection that either progressed to CIN3+ or cleared (not recorded which).

About this clone itself: The sequenced fragment ends 3 residues before the CDR3 boundary, so the rest is inferred from the germline J gene. V usage is TRBV19 and J usage is TRBJ1-1; D remains unclear. The V gene lost 6 bases and the J gene lost 2 bases, with 19 bases spanning the gap. CDR1 LNHDA and CDR2 SQIVND come from the germline V gene (reference sequence). The CDR3 runs to 16 residues. CDR3: CASRSDHDTLNTEAFF. The DNA read from the CDR3 is TGTGCCAGTAGGTCTGATCACGACACCCTAAACACTGAA.

With regard to this clone: Read coverage stops 3 residues before the CDR3 terminus; the germline J gene supplies the remainder. The chain is built from TRBV6-1 and TRBJ1-2, with 9 bases matching TRBD1. The V gene end was trimmed by 2 bases and the J gene end by 3 bases; junction bases not matched to a gene: 4. CDR1 and CDR2 (germline): MNHNS, SASEGT. This CDR3 comprises 15 residues. The CDR3 here is CASSESWTGDYGYTF. The DNA read from the CDR3 is TGTGCCAGCAGTGAATCGTGGACAGGGGACTATGGC.

About this clone itself: Sequencing ends 3 residues short of the CDR3 end; the germline J gene provides the rest. V and J are TRBV11-2 and TRBJ1-5, with D unclear. Per the germline V gene, CDR1 is SGHAT and CDR2 is FQNNGV. This CDR3 region has 13 residues. V lost 6 bases and J lost 7, with 13 bases in between. CDR3 DNA (partial): TGTGCCAGCAGTATAGCGGCTGAACAGCCC. It translates to CASSIAAEQP. The entire CDR3 sequence reads CASSIAAEQPQHF. The variable domain in full, completed from reference TRBV11-2 and TRBJ1-5, reads EAGVAQSPRYKIIEKRQSVAFWCNPISGHATLYWYQQILGQGPKLLIQFQNNGVVDDSQLPKDRFSAERLKGVDSTLKIQPAKLEDSAVYLCASSIAAEQPQHFGDGTRLSIL.

Comments on this clone: The sequence runs out 3 residues before the end of the CDR3; the remainder is reconstructed from the germline J gene. The rearrangement links TRBV2 to TRBJ2-7, with D possibly being TRBD1 (5 bases). From germline, CDR1 is SNHLY and CDR2 FYNNEI. The ends were cut back, 4 bases at V and 2 bases at J, with 15 bases in the middle. The length of the CDR3 is 15 residues. The sequenced part of the CDR3 DNA is TGTGCCAGCAGTGCTCAGACAGCCCCACCCTACGAG. This gives the protein CASSAQTAPPYE. The CDR3 as a whole reads CASSAQTAPPYEQYF.

For this clone: The observed sequence ends 3 residues before the CDR3 terminus, with the missing tail filled in from the germline J gene. The V and J genes are TRBV7-2 and TRBJ2-5, with D maybe TRBD2 (5 bases). The V end was cut by 3 bases, the J end by 0 bases, with 8 bases between. Germline V lookup: CDR1 SGHTA, CDR2 FQGNSA. CDR3 length: 14 amino acids. CDR3 residues: CASSLSRDQETQYF. The sequenced CDR3 bases are TGTGCCAGCAGCTTGTCGCGGGACCAAGAGACC.

Comments on this clone: Read data end 3 residues before the CDR3 end; the end is taken from the germline J gene. The chain employs TRBV5-1 and TRBJ2-7; the match to TRBD2 covers 9 bases. Per the germline V gene, CDR1 is SGHRS and CDR2 is YFSETQ. The V and J ends lost 5 bases and 3 bases, in that order; junction bases with no gene match: 3. This CDR3 is 13 amino acids long. The CDR3 bases that were read are TGCGCCAGCAGACTAGCGGGCTTCTACGAG. This gives the protein CASRLAGFYE. The whole CDR3 protein is CASRLAGFYEQYF. Using reference TRBV5-1 and TRBJ2-7 for the parts outside the CDR3, the full variable domain is KAGVTQTPRYLIKTRGQQVTLSCSPISGHRSVSWYQQTPGQGLQFLFEYFSETQRNKGNFPGRFSGRQFSNSRSEMNVSTLELGDSALYLCASRLAGFYEQYFGPGTRLTVT.

In regard to this clone: From the germline J gene comes the end of the CDR3, since the read stops 3 residues before it. The chain couples TRBV11-2 to TRBJ2-3, with D possibly matching TRBD2 (6 bases). The CDR3 spans 15 residues. Trimming removed 2 bases at V and 3 bases at J, with 12 bases between. Germline CDR1 and CDR2: SGHAT and FQNNGV. Partial CDR3 DNA: TGTGCCAGCAGCTTATTGGTGGGGGGTACAGATACG. Its translation is CASSLLVGGTDT. The entire CDR3 protein is CASSLLVGGTDTQYF.

Regarding this clone: The DNA ends 3 residues before the CDR3 does, and the rest of the CDR3 is filled in from the germline J gene. The gene calls are TRBV20-1 and TRBJ2-3, with a weak D call TRBD1 (5 bases). Looked up from germline, CDR1 is DFQATT and CDR2 is SNEGSKA (reference sequence). This CDR3 contains 16 residues. Trimming took off 0 bases at V and 7 bases at J, with 20 bases between the two ends. The part of the CDR3 DNA that was read is TGCAGTGCTAGAGATCGGTCCAGGGCTCAACTGTATACG. Encoded protein: CSARDRSRAQLYT. The whole CDR3 protein is CSARDRSRAQLYTQYF.

For this clone: Read coverage stops 3 residues before the CDR3 terminus; the germline J gene supplies the remainder. The rearrangement links TRBV28 to TRBJ1-4; 9 bases are a match to TRBD1. The junction had 9 bases not matched to a gene; V was cut back by 6 bases and J by 7 bases. Germline V gene lookup returns CDR1 MDHEN and CDR2 SYDVKM. This CDR3 is built from 15 residues. The CDR3 loop is CASRGYRGQVEKLFF. The sequenced part of the CDR3 DNA is TGTGCCAGCAGGGGATACAGGGGGCAGGTTGAAAAA.

As concerns this clone: Read sequence stops 3 residues before the CDR3 end, and the germline J gene provides the missing end. V gene TRBV2 combines with J gene TRBJ2-5, with TRBD2 matching over 12 bases. Per germline, CDR1 SNHLY and CDR2 FYNNEI. The V gene end was trimmed by 4 bases and the J gene end by 5 bases; junction bases not matched to a gene: 8. This CDR3 spans 16 amino acids. The CDR3 protein is CASSVQLAGGHETQYF. The covered CDR3 bases are TGTGCCAGCAGTGTCCAGCTAGCGGGGGGGCACGAGACC. The full variable domain, its missing parts supplied by reference TRBV2 and TRBJ2-5, is EPEVTQTPSHQVTQMGQEVILRCVPISNHLYFYWYRQILGQKVEFLVSFYNNEISEKSEIFDDQFSVERPDGSNFTLKIRSTKLEDSAMYFCASSVQLAGGHETQYFGPGTRLLVL.

About this clone itself: From the germline J gene comes the end of the CDR3, since the read stops 3 residues before it. The rearrangement joins TRBV12-3 or TRBV12-4 to TRBJ2-5; 9 positions match TRBD2. The junction had 4 bases not matched to a gene; V was cut back by 0 bases and J by 2 bases. The CDR3 covers 16 residues. The CDR3 protein is CASSLAGGRGQETQYF. CDR3 DNA (partial): TGTGCCAGCAGTTTAGCAGGCGGGAGGGGGCAAGAGACC.

Turning to this clone: The read finishes 3 residues shy of the CDR3 end, and the germline J gene is used to complete it. The chain couples TRBV5-1 to TRBJ2-5; 11 bases line up with TRBD2. The V gene end was trimmed by 2 bases and the J gene end by 5 bases; junction bases not matched to a gene: 5. In germline, CDR1 is SGHRS, CDR2 YFSETQ. CDR3 length: 15 amino acids. The CDR3 protein is CASSLLAGAMETQYF. The sequenced part of the CDR3 DNA is TGCGCCAGCAGCTTACTAGCGGGAGCGATGGAGACC.

Of note for this clone: With the read ending 3 residues before the CDR3 end, the germline J gene is used to fill in that end. The rearrangement joins TRBV5-1 to TRBJ1-1, with D possibly TRBD1 on 5 matching bases. Trimming took off 0 bases at V and 1 base at J, with 7 bases between the two ends. This CDR3 region has 14 residues. The germline gives CDR1 SGHRS, CDR2 YFSETQ. The covered CDR3 bases are TGCGCCAGCAGCTTGGTCAGGGCGAACACTGAA. Residues: CASSLVRANTE. The CDR3 reads in full as CASSLVRANTEAFF.

Note on this clone: The read stops 3 residues short of the end of the CDR3; the missing end is completed from the germline J gene. V is TRBV2 and J is TRBJ1-5, with a possible D match to TRBD1 (6 bases). CDR1 and CDR2 (germline): SNHLY, FYNNEI. The V and J ends lost 4 bases and 3 bases respectively, with 10 bases between them. This CDR3 region has 14 residues. CDR3 DNA, as far as it was read: TGTGCCAGCAGTGGCAGGGGCAACAATCAGCCC. As protein: CASSGRGNNQP. In full, the CDR3 is CASSGRGNNQPQHF.

As concerns this clone: The read ends 3 residues before the CDR3 terminus; that terminus is restored from the germline J gene. The rearrangement joins TRBV18 to TRBJ1-2; D perhaps matches TRBD1 (6 bases). This CDR3 is 15 amino acids long. Germline V gene sequence: CDR1 KGHSH, CDR2 LQKENI. Between the trimmed V and J ends, which lost 4 bases and 4 bases, there was a span of 16 bases. The part of the CDR3 DNA that was read is TGTGCCAGCTCACTCAGGGGAATTGTAAGCTATGGC. Translating gives CASSLRGIVSYG. The full CDR3 is CASSLRGIVSYGYTF.

About this clone itself: The read ends 3 residues shy of where the CDR3 ends; the end is completed using the germline J gene. The chain joins TRBV28 to TRBJ2-7; perhaps TRBD1 as D (6 bases). Germline assignment: CDR1 MDHEN and CDR2 SYDVKM. The CDR3 spans 12 residues. Trimming took off 7 bases at V and 5 bases at J, with 12 bases between the two ends. Incomplete CDR3 DNA: TGTGCCAGCAAGGACAGTCCGGACGAG. Amino acids: CASKDSPDE. The CDR3 as a whole reads CASKDSPDEQYF.

Note on this clone: Read data end 3 residues before the CDR3 end; the end is taken from the germline J gene. This chain uses TRBV9 with TRBJ2-5, with TRBD2 matching over 9 bases. With V trimmed by 6 bases and J by 4 bases, 10 bases remained unmatched. The germline gives CDR1 SGDLS, CDR2 YYNGEE. The CDR3 loop spans 15 amino acids. Incomplete CDR3 DNA: TGTGCCAGCAACGGAGGCGGGGGGGCCGGAGAGACC. Protein sequence: CASNGGGGAGET. The full CDR3 sequence reads CASNGGGGAGETQYF.

Remarks on this clone: Read sequence stops 3 residues before the CDR3 end, and the germline J gene provides the missing end. The chain joins TRBV7-3 to TRBJ2-2; weak D call: TRBD2 (5 bases). Germline assignment: CDR1 SGHTA and CDR2 FQGTGA. The ends were cut back, 5 bases at V and 1 base at J, with 20 bases in the middle. The CDR3 is made up of 18 amino acids. The sequenced part of the CDR3 DNA is TGTGCCAGCAGCCCCCACCTGGCAGCGGAAATGAACACCGGGGAG. It specifies CASSPHLAAEMNTGE. The complete CDR3 reads CASSPHLAAEMNTGELFF.

About this clone: The sequence runs out 3 residues before the end of the CDR3; the remainder is reconstructed from the germline J gene. The chain uses TRBV4-1 and TRBJ1-2; possibly TRBD1 for D (5 bases). V lost 1 base, J lost 5 bases, and 14 bases lay in between. Germline V gene data show CDR1 as MGHRA and CDR2 as YSYEKL. This CDR3 has 15 residues. The CDR3 protein is CASSQAAASGYGYTF. The sequenced CDR3 bases are TGCGCCAGCAGCCAAGCCGCCGCCTCAGGGTATGGC.

As for this clone: The read terminates 3 residues ahead of where the CDR3 ends, so the germline J gene completes it. The chain couples TRBV20-1 to TRBJ2-7, with D possibly matching TRBD1 (5 bases). Per the germline V gene, CDR1 is DFQATT and CDR2 is SNEGSKA (reference sequence). The V end lost 0 bases, the J end lost 2 bases, and 17 bases lay between the germline ends. This CDR3 has 16 amino acids. Incomplete CDR3 DNA: TGCAGTGCTAGAGATCTCTTCTACCAGGGCACCTACGAG. Its protein product is CSARDLFYQGTYE. The whole CDR3 region reads CSARDLFYQGTYEQYF.

This clone registers medium-sized (0.01 to 0.1%) by frequency. The CDR3 end is not reached by the read, which stops 3 residues before it; the germline J gene fills it in. The chain couples TRBV10-3 to TRBJ1-1; D remains ambiguous. The V end was cut by 7 bases, the J end by 0 bases, with 9 bases between. The germline V gene has CDR1 ENHRY and CDR2 SYGVKD. CDR3 length: 13 amino acids. The CDR3 bases that were read are TGTGCCATCACCAGGCAGATGAACACTGAA. Protein: CAITRQMNTE. The entire CDR3 is CAITRQMNTEAFF.

Concerning this clone: The sequence runs out 3 residues before the end of the CDR3; the remainder is reconstructed from the germline J gene. The J gene is TRBJ1-5, the V gene TRBV20-1; D not resolved. The CDR3 loop spans 14 amino acids. Between the trimmed V and J ends, which lost 1 base and 0 bases, there was a span of 7 bases. CDR1 and CDR2 from the germline V gene are DFQATT and SNEGSKA (reference sequence). The part of the CDR3 DNA that was read is TGCAGTGCTAGAGTCGGGGATAGCAATCAGCCC. Amino acids: CSARVGDSNQP. Given in full, the CDR3 is CSARVGDSNQPQHF.

In regard to this clone: The CDR3 end is not reached by the read, which stops 3 residues before it; the germline J gene fills it in. The gene calls are TRBV19 and TRBJ2-1, with TRBD2 matching 8 bases. The CDR3 length is 13 residues. The V segment lost 8 bases and the J segment 8 bases; nucleotides outside the gene matches: 8. The V gene's germline CDR1 is LNHDA and CDR2 SQIVND (reference sequence). The CDR3 bases that were read are TGTGCCAGTCTTGCCGGGGGGGCCTATGAG. It translates to CASLAGGAYE. The entire CDR3 protein is CASLAGGAYEQFF. Variable domain in full (rest from reference TRBV19 and TRBJ2-1): DGGITQSPKYLFRKEGQNVTLSCEQNLNHDAMYWYRQDPGQGLRLIYYSQIVNDFQKGDIAEGYSVSREKKESFPLTVTSAQKNPTAFYLCASLAGGAYEQFFGPGTRLTVL.

Regarding this clone: The CDR3 is cut off 3 residues early in the read; its end comes from the germline J gene. The chain uses TRBV2 and TRBJ2-5; weak D call: TRBD2 (6 bases). V was shortened by 4 bases and J by 7 bases, with 19 bases between the two germline ends. This CDR3 region has 15 residues. The V gene's germline CDR1 is SNHLY and CDR2 FYNNEI. The CDR3 DNA, read in part, is TGTGCCAGCAGTGTCGAGACTAGTGGGCCGGGGACC. Its translation is CASSVETSGPGT. The entire CDR3 sequence reads CASSVETSGPGTQYF.

As regards this clone: The sequence runs out 3 residues before the end of the CDR3; the remainder is reconstructed from the germline J gene. The chain couples TRBV19 to TRBJ2-7; 13 positions agree with TRBD2. CDR1 is LNHDA and CDR2 is SQIVND in the germline V gene (reference sequence). The ends lost 5 bases at V and 4 bases at J; junction bases unmatched: 17. There are 19 residues in the CDR3. Incomplete CDR3 DNA: TGTGCCAGTAGTTACGCCGGGACTAGCGGGAAAGGGCGGCTTTACGAG. This gives the protein CASSYAGTSGKGRLYE. The whole CDR3 sequence reads CASSYAGTSGKGRLYEQYF. Full variable domain (missing parts from reference TRBV19 and TRBJ2-7): DGGITQSPKYLFRKEGQNVTLSCEQNLNHDAMYWYRQDPGQGLRLIYYSQIVNDFQKGDIAEGYSVSREKKESFPLTVTSAQKNPTAFYLCASSYAGTSGKGRLYEQYFGPGTRLTVT.

On this clone: The observed sequence ends 3 residues before the CDR3 terminus, with the missing tail filled in from the germline J gene. This chain links TRBV4-2 with TRBJ2-1; TRBD2 agrees at 11 bases. The length of the CDR3 is 15 residues. Losses at the gene ends were 5 bases for V and 7 bases for J; bases not matched to a gene: 7. Germline V gene sequence: CDR1 LGHNA, CDR2 YNFKEQ. The DNA read from the CDR3 is TGTGCCAGCAGCTATAGCGGGGGGGAGGTGAATGAG. Translating gives CASSYSGGEVNE. The complete CDR3 sequence is CASSYSGGEVNEQFF.

To note about this clone: The read ends 3 residues before the CDR3 terminus; that terminus is restored from the germline J gene. This rearrangement joins TRBV13 to TRBJ2-5; D unclear. This CDR3 has 14 residues. The V end lost 3 bases, the J end lost 1 base, and 9 bases lay between the germline ends. The germline gives CDR1 PRHDT, CDR2 FYEKMQ (reference sequence). The CDR3 loop is CASSFRDTQETQYF. The CDR3 bases that were read are TGTGCCAGCAGCTTCAGAGACACCCAAGAGACC. The full variable domain, with the rest looked up from reference TRBV13 and TRBJ2-5, is AAGVIQSPRHLIKEKRETATLKCYPIPRHDTVYWYQQGPGQDPQFLISFYEKMQSDKGSIPDRFSAQQFSDYHSELNMSSLELGDSALYFCASSFRDTQETQYFGPGTRLLVL.

With respect to this clone: The DNA ends 3 residues before the CDR3 does, and the rest of the CDR3 is filled in from the germline J gene. The chain joins TRBV7-9 to TRBJ2-1; TRBD2 matches 8 bases. After removal of 10 bases from V and 8 bases from J, the junction contained 7 bases not matched to a gene. The CDR3 is 12 amino acids. Germline V gene sequence: CDR1 SEHNR, CDR2 FQNEAQ (reference sequence). CDR3 bases read: TGTGCCATGCGAGCGGGAGACCATGAG. Its protein is CAMRAGDHE. The full CDR3 is CAMRAGDHEQFF.

Points on this clone: Sequencing ends 3 residues short of the CDR3 end; the germline J gene provides the rest. This chain connects TRBV18 to TRBJ2-7; TRBD2 agrees at 7 bases. The V segment lost 4 bases and the J segment 0 bases; nucleotides outside the gene matches: 3. The CDR3 runs to 14 residues. Germline V gene data show CDR1 as KGHSH and CDR2 as LQKENI. The CDR3 here is CASSRTSSSYEQYF. CDR3 DNA, as far as it was read: TGTGCCAGCTCACGGACTAGTAGCTCCTACGAG.

In the case of this clone: The CDR3 end lies 3 residues beyond the end of the read and is filled in from the germline J gene. The genes are TRBV5-1 and TRBJ2-7, with TRBD1 matching 8 bases. V lost 5 bases, J lost 4 bases, and 14 bases stayed unmatched. The CDR3 is 16 amino acids. Germline CDR1 SGHRS, CDR2 YFSETQ. The sequenced CDR3 bases are TGCGCCAGCAGTCCCGGACAGGGCCACCTGATATACGAG. Translating it yields CASSPGQGHLIYE. The CDR3, in full, reads CASSPGQGHLIYEQYF.

On this clone itself: The sequenced fragment ends 3 residues before the CDR3 boundary, so the rest is inferred from the germline J gene. Other DNA sequences of this sample code for an identical CDR3. V is TRBV28 and J is TRBJ1-2, with D perhaps matching TRBD1 (5 bases). V was pared by 5 bases and J by 4 bases, with 14 bases between. Germline lookup yields CDR1 MDHEN and CDR2 SYDVKM. The CDR3 is 14 residues long. This CDR3 reads CASSPDQGTYGYTF. The covered CDR3 bases are TGTGCCAGCAGTCCCGACCAGGGTACCTATGGC.

As for this clone: The CDR3 end falls 3 residues outside the read, so it is completed with the germline J gene. The chain employs TRBV10-1 and TRBJ1-3; D remains unclear. Trimming pared 8 bases from V and 4 bases from J, leaving 9 bases between. This CDR3 comprises 12 residues. Germline V lookup: CDR1 WNHNN, CDR2 SYGVQD (reference sequence). Partial CDR3 DNA: TGCGCCAGCCAGGATTCGGGAAACACC. Protein product: CASQDSGNT. The entire CDR3 protein reads CASQDSGNTIYF.